These T cell receptor beta chains were read from a single sample in a study of CD8+ T cells in alopecia areata. Profiling relied on immunoSEQ multiplex PCR, and the TCRdb table lists in-frame clones only, not all of them. The sample consists of around 140,000 clones, 80% to 90% of them appearing once. The sample here was CD8+ T cells sorted from blood, taken at week 0. The receptors were sampled from a human donor with alopecia areata. CDR3s include the opening cysteine and the closing phenylalanine or tryptophan. Each record gives: CDR3 protein, CDR3 DNA, V gene, clone size, D gene, J gene. D genes are given only for firm matches. The listing skips clone size in some rows; elsewhere it reads once, few, many or a size class.

CASSVASGVRGQFF TGTGCCAGCAGCGTGGCTAGCGGGGTCCGGGGGCAGTTCTTC TRBV27 NA TRBD2 TRBJ2-1
CASSYEGSGQPQHF TGTGCCAGCAGTTACGAAGGATCCGGTCAGCCCCAGCATTTT TRBV6-5 NA NA TRBJ1-5
CASSLQGLEQYF TGTGCCAGCAGCTTACAGGGCCTCGAGCAGTACTTC TRBV7-9 once NA TRBJ2-7
CASSFFSGIDNEQFF TGTGCCAGTAGTTTCTTTAGCGGGATCGACAATGAGCAGTTCTTC TRBV19 NA TRBD2 TRBJ2-1
CASSLRRAGSSYEQYF TGTGCCAGCAGCTTGAGGCGGGCGGGCAGCTCCTACGAGCAGTACTTC TRBV7-2 once NA TRBJ2-7
CASSQSNGGVPSYEQYF TGCGCCAGCAGTCAATCGAATGGCGGGGTGCCGTCCTACGAGCAGTACTTC TRBV23-1 once NA TRBJ2-7
CASSPGDTYEQYF TGTGCCAGCTCGCCAGGGGACACCTACGAGCAGTACTTC TRBV27 NA NA TRBJ2-7
CASSWTPRGDLYYGYTF TGTGCCAGCAGCTGGACCCCTCGGGGGGACCTTTACTATGGCTACACCTTC TRBV5-5 NA NA TRBJ1-2
CASSYGTYEQYF TGTGCCAGCAGTTACGGGACCTACGAGCAGTACTTC TRBV5-4 NA NA TRBJ2-7
CSVGSQTERYFGTQYF TGCAGCGTTGGTTCTCAGACGGAAAGGTACTTCGGGACCCAGTACTTC TRBV29-1 NA NA TRBJ2-5
CASEDGGFESPLHF TGTGCCAGCGAGGACGGGGGCTTCGAATCACCCCTCCACTTT TRBV6-1 NA NA TRBJ1-6
CASRHRATQGEQYF TGTGCCAGCAGACACAGAGCCACCCAGGGAGAGCAGTACTTC TRBV28 NA NA TRBJ2-7
CSAWDYTNTGELFF TGCAGCGCATGGGACTACACAAACACCGGGGAGCTGTTTTTT TRBV29-1 NA TRBD2 TRBJ2-2
CASSHGTSGGPGKFF TGTGCCAGCAGCCACGGGACTAGCGGGGGGCCAGGGAAGTTCTTC TRBV5-6 NA TRBD2 TRBJ2-1
CSVDPGTGGVVTDTQYF TGCAGCGTTGACCCCGGGACAGGGGGCGTCGTCACAGATACGCAGTATTTT TRBV29-1 NA TRBD1 TRBJ2-3
CSVDGSSSYNEQFF TGCAGCGTTGATGGCAGTTCCTCCTACAATGAGCAGTTCTTC TRBV29-1 NA NA TRBJ2-1
CASSLMGATNEKLFF TGTGCCAGCAGCCTCATGGGTGCAACTAATGAAAAACTGTTTTTT TRBV6-4 NA NA TRBJ1-4
CASTAGGDYNEQFF TGTGCCAGCACAGCGGGGGGCGACTACAATGAGCAGTTCTTC TRBV19 many TRBD2 TRBJ2-1
CASSMDGGTDTQYF TGTGCCAGCTCCATGGACGGCGGCACAGATACGCAGTATTTT TRBV7-2 NA NA TRBJ2-3
CSVEGQANTEAFF TGCAGCGTTGAGGGACAGGCAAACACTGAAGCTTTCTTT TRBV29-1 NA TRBD1 TRBJ1-1
CSVEEESHEQYF TGCAGCGTTGAAGAGGAGTCCCACGAGCAGTACTTC TRBV29-1 NA NA TRBJ2-7
CASTTTKIREAGLNEQFF TGTGCCAGCACAACCACAAAAATCAGGGAAGCGGGTTTGAATGAGCAGTTCTTC TRBV28 NA NA TRBJ2-1
CASSHRDRNYEQYF TGTGCCAGCAGTCACCGGGACAGAAACTACGAGCAGTACTTC TRBV27 NA TRBD1 TRBJ2-7
CASSLGYSNQPQHF TGTGCCAGCAGTTTGGGGTATAGCAATCAGCCCCAGCATTTT TRBV27 NA NA TRBJ1-5
CASSFQSRFGYTF TGTGCCAGCAGCTTCCAGTCAAGGTTCGGCTACACCTTC TRBV6-5 NA NA TRBJ1-2
CASSEGDEFTSWEKLFF TGTGCCAGCAGTGAAGGTGACGAATTTACGTCCTGGGAAAAACTGTTTTTT TRBV6-1 NA NA TRBJ1-4
CASSKTGTANTGELFF TGTGCCAGCAGCAAAACGGGGACAGCGAACACCGGGGAGCTGTTTTTT TRBV21-1 few NA TRBJ2-2
CAWSVPEDEQYF TGTGCCTGGAGTGTACCCGAGGACGAGCAGTACTTC TRBV30 NA NA TRBJ2-7
CASSDGSSYNEQFF TGTGCCAGCAGCGACGGTAGCTCCTACAATGAGCAGTTCTTC TRBV25-1 NA NA TRBJ2-1
CASSLGRQVFHEQYF TGCGCCAGCAGCTTGGGAAGACAGGTTTTCCACGAGCAGTACTTC TRBV5-1 NA NA TRBJ2-7
CASSLLDYEQYF TGTGCCAGCAGCTTACTAGACTACGAGCAGTACTTC TRBV5-6 NA NA TRBJ2-7
CASSIYGGSSYEQYF TGTGCCAGTAGTATATACGGAGGGAGCTCCTACGAGCAGTACTTC TRBV19 NA NA TRBJ2-7
CASSLEGQGSGYTF TGTGCCAGCAGCTTGGAGGGACAGGGGTCTGGCTACACCTTC TRBV5-4 NA TRBD1 TRBJ1-2
CASSLADGGSNYGYTF TGTGCCAGCAGTTTAGCCGACGGGGGCTCTAACTATGGCTACACCTTC TRBV28 NA NA TRBJ1-2
CASAPFSGESYEQYF TGTGCCAGTGCCCCTTTTTCAGGGGAGTCCTACGAGCAGTACTTC TRBV9 NA NA TRBJ2-7
CAWSFPFDRTHETNTEAFF TGTGCCTGGAGTTTTCCTTTCGACAGGACTCATGAAACGAACACTGAAGCTTTCTTT TRBV30 NA NA TRBJ1-1
CASSLAGEEQFF TGTGCCAGCAGCTTAGCGGGGGAAGAGCAGTTCTTC TRBV7-9 NA NA TRBJ2-1
CASSLGSGHSYEQYF TGTGCCAGCAGTTTAGGTAGCGGGCACTCCTACGAGCAGTACTTC TRBV27 NA TRBD2 TRBJ2-7
CASSLGTGWETQYF TGTGCCAGCAGTTTAGGGACAGGTTGGGAGACCCAGTACTTC TRBV27 NA TRBD1 TRBJ2-5
CASSQEQFF TGCGCCAGCAGTCAGGAGCAGTTCTTC TRBV10-1 NA NA TRBJ2-1
CASSLQGVNEQFF TGTGCCAGCAGCCTGCAGGGGGTCAATGAGCAGTTCTTC TRBV14 NA TRBD1 TRBJ2-1
CSVETGYQETQYF TGCAGCGTTGAGACAGGGTACCAAGAGACCCAGTACTTC TRBV29-1 NA TRBD1 TRBJ2-5
CSVEWATGLSSYNEQFF TGCAGCGTTGAGTGGGCGACAGGGCTGAGCTCCTACAATGAGCAGTTCTTC TRBV29-1 NA TRBD1 TRBJ2-1